Each of the 5 T cell receptor beta chains below was sequenced from the same sample in a study of OX40 agonist ivuxolimab in advanced cancers. Library preparation was by the immunoSEQ multiplex PCR assay. The table was pulled from immuneACCESS by TCRdb, which kept in-frame rearrangements only. Such tables lose some clones; where checked, under half of the loss comes from unresolved V genes, and the rest has no known cause. This sample is represented by fewer than 110,000 clones; around 93% of them were singletons. The top ten clonotypes cover 1% to 1.5% of the sample. Sequencing used CD4+ or CD8+ T cells sorted from blood, obtained in a trial of the OX40 agonist ivuxolimab. These receptor sequences come from an adult with an advanced solid tumor such as melanoma, head and neck, liver or kidney cancer.

For the CDR3, the DNA is TGTGCCAGCAGTGAATCTGGGGCGGGGTACGAGCAGTACTTC. It translates to CASSESGAGYEQYF. The chain links TRBV6-1 to TRBJ2-7, with a possible D match to TRBD2 (6 bases). Per the germline V gene, CDR1 is MNHNS and CDR2 is SASEGT. Trimming removed 2 bases from V and 4 bases from J, with 12 bases in between. This CDR3 spans 14 amino acids.

The chain joins TRBV10-3 to TRBJ2-3; possible D gene TRBD1, 5 bases. Germline values: CDR1 ENHRY, CDR2 SYGVKD. Trimming took off 6 bases at V and 0 bases at J, with 10 bases between the two ends. The CDR3 has 14 residues. The CDR3 sequence: CAIRQALSTDTQYF. Written as DNA, the CDR3 is TGTGCCATCAGACAGGCCCTTAGCACAGATACGCAGTATTTT.

The chain links TRBV28 to TRBJ2-7; D is perhaps TRBD1 (5 bases). Germline CDR1 MDHEN, CDR2 SYDVKM. This CDR3 region has 12 residues. V shed 6 bases and J shed 3 bases, with 9 bases lying between them. The CDR3 loop reads CASSPGYYEQYF. The CDR3 nucleotides are TGTGCCAGCAGCCCAGGGTACTACGAGCAGTACTTC. The full variable domain, in which reference TRBV28 and TRBJ2-7 provide the parts outside the CDR3, is DVKVTQSSRYLVKRTGEKVFLECVQDMDHENMFWYRQDPGLGLRLIYFSYDVKMKEKGDIPEGYSVSREKKERFSLILESASTNQTSMYLCASSPGYYEQYFGPGTRLTVT.

The V call is TRBV7-6, the J call TRBJ1-1; D is unclear. Trimming removed 1 base at V and 4 bases at J, with 13 bases between. Germline V gene data show CDR1 as SGHVS and CDR2 as FNYEAQ. This CDR3 is built from 15 residues. The CDR3 is CASSLGPASSTEAFF. The CDR3, as DNA: TGTGCCAGCAGCTTAGGTCCGGCGTCAAGCACTGAAGCTTTCTTT.

This clone came up once. This chain joins TRBV5-1 and TRBJ2-5, with D possibly matching TRBD2 (5 bases). The J call may be wrong; the DNA end is better matched by TRBJ2-7. CDR1 and CDR2 from the germline V gene are SGHRS and YFSETQ. The length of the CDR3 is 15 residues. The DNA of the CDR3 is TGCGCCAGCAGCCTCCCGGGATCTCCGGATCTCGAGCAGTACTTC. This codes for CASSLPGSPDLEQYF.